The 2 T cell receptor beta chains reported below all come from one sample, sequenced in a study of radiotherapy plus CTLA-4 blockade in lung cancer. Clones were sequenced by immunoSEQ multiplex PCR, and TCRdb holds only the in-frame ones, with some missing. The sample shows tens of thousands of clones, approximately 85% of them seen only once. The sample consisted of peripheral blood, taken from a patient treated with radiotherapy plus ipilimumab. These receptors all come from a human donor with non-small cell lung cancer who had stable disease on radiotherapy plus ipilimumab.

The chain couples TRBV7-9 to TRBJ2-5; a weak D match, TRBD2 (6 bases). Trimming took 2 bases from V and 3 from J, leaving 10 bases between them. This CDR3 contains 14 residues. Germline CDR1 and CDR2: SEHNR and FQNEAQ (reference sequence). Here the CDR3 DNA reads TGTGCCAGCAGCTTAATTACTAGCAAAGAGACCCAGTACTTC. It translates to CASSLITSKETQYF.

The V call is TRBV7-2, the J call TRBJ1-3; D is unresolved. This CDR3 has 14 amino acids. The V end lost 4 bases, the J end lost 0 bases, and 7 bases lay between the germline ends. In germline, CDR1 is SGHTA, CDR2 FQGNSA. The CDR3 region is CASSSTASGNTIYF. For the CDR3, the DNA is TGTGCCAGCAGCTCTACAGCCTCTGGAAACACCATATATTTT.